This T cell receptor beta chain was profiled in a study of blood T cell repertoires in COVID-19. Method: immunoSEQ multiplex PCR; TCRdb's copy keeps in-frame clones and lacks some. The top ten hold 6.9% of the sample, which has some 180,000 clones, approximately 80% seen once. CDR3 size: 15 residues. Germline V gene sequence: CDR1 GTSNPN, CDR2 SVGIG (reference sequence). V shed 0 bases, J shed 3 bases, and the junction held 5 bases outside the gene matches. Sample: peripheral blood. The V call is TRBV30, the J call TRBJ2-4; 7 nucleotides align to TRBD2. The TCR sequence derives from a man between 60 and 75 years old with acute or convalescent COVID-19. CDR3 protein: CAWSVQGTNKNIQYF. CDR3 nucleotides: TGTGCCTGGAGTGTACAAGGGACTAACAAAAACATTCAGTACTTC.